This TCR beta chain was captured in a study of T cell responses to AZD1222 COVID-19 vaccine. Study-wide results and caveats: Two AZD1222 doses significantly raised spike-specific TCR breadth and depth over controls.

Only one count was recorded for this clone. The antigen is undetermined. J lost 4 bases, V lost 4 bases, and 6 bases had no gene match. This CDR3 spans 15 amino acids. Germline V gene sequence: CDR1 MNHEY, CDR2 SVGEGT. Using immunoSEQ multiplex PCR, the repertoire was profiled, and TCRdb retains in-frame clones only, with some absent. Among roughly 140,000 clones listed, approximately 94% were seen once. The rearrangement links TRBV6-2 or TRBV6-3 to TRBJ2-1, with 8 bases lining up with TRBD1. The specimen was peripheral blood, collected on day 0 of AZD1222 vaccination. The receptor comes from an adult in good health. Here the CDR3 reads CASSSNRGEYNEQFF. The CDR3 DNA reads as TGTGCCAGCAGTTCTAACAGGGGGGAGTACAATGAGCAGTTCTTC.